The clone carrying this T cell receptor (beta chain) was observed a handful of times. Its antigen is undetermined. The source of the sample is a study of T-cell memory formation after mild COVID-19. TCRdb processed the 5' RACE reads anew with MiXCR; each CDR3 protein has one entry. Of about 560,000 distinct CDR3 sequences listed, approximately 21% are singletons. Study results and caveats: Memory cells collected pre-infection included some clones that later responded, suggesting cross-reactive memory joined. A second wave expanding day 15 to 37 was CD4+-biased; contracting clones were balanced. Most CD4+ clones that shrank were in CM and EM, while CD8+ ones turned up in EMRA.

The germline V and J ends were trimmed by 7 bases and 8 bases, with 20 bases remaining between them. The CDR3 is made up of 14 amino acids. Material for sequencing was PBMCs or a T cell subset sorted from them (not recorded which). This sequence joins TRBV12-3 or TRBV12-4 and TRBJ2-5; D might be TRBD1 or TRBD2, each matching 5 bases. This clonotype was obtained from an adult woman who had mild COVID-19 (a few samples of this study predate the infection). Cell type and time point are not known. The CDR3: CASKWSGTSRTQYF. CDR3 in DNA: TGTGCCAGCAAGTGGTCTGGGACCTCACGTACCCAGTACTTC.